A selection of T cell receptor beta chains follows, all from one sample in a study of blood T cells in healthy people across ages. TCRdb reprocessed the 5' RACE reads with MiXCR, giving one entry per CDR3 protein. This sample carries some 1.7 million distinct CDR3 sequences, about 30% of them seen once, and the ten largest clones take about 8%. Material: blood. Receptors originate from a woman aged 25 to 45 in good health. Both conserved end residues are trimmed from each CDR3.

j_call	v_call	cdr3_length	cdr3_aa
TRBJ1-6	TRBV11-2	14	ASSWGYGVLNSPLH
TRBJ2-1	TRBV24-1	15	ATSDLRQGEYGNEQF
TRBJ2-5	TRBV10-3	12	AISESGSQETQY
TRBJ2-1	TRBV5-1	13	ASRTGTDTYNEQF
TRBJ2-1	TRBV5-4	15	ASSFQAGGFGYNEQF
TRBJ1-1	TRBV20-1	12	SARDQREPGEAF
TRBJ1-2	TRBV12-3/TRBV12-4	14	ASSPRGGETYYGYT
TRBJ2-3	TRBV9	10	ASSAGLDTQY
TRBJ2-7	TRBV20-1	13	SARSPADLGGEQY
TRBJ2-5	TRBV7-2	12	TSSLASGGETQY
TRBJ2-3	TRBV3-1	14	ASWHSGGSSTDTQY
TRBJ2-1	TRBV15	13	ATASLGDSYNEQF
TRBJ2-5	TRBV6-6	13	ASRNIQGSQETQY
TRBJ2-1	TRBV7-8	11	ASSLARAYEQF
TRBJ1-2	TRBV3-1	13	ASSQDPTAGGGYT
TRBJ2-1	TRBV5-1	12	ASSPPNSYNEQF
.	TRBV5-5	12	TSSRRLAQETQY
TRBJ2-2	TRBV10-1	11	ASSGGSGGELF
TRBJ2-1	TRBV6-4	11	ASSPQGEDEQF
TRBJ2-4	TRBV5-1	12	ASRQQGSFNIQY
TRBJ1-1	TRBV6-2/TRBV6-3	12	ASSRPKMNTEAF
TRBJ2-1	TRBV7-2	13	AISPGLAGSNEQF
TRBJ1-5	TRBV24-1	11	ATSDLVNQPQH
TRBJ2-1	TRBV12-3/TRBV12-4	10	ASSLEGPTAF
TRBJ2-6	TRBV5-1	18	ASSFVAGLGTLSGANVLT
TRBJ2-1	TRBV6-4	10	ASSDRGNKQF
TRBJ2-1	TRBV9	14	ASSSRTSGRANEQF
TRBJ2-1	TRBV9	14	ASSVGGGLNYNEQF
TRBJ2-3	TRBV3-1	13	ASSQGQGATDTQY
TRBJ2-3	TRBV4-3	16	ASSQDVLAGALTDTQY
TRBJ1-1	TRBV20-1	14	SAKNSQVLMNTEAF
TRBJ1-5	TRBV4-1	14	ASSQDFPSTNQPQH
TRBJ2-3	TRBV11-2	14	ASTMAWGQGVDTQY
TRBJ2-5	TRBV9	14	ASSVAGGMKEETQY
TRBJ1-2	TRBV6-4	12	ASSDSILNYGYT
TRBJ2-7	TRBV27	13	ASREGLTEIYEQY
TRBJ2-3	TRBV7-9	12	ASSLQGSQDTQY
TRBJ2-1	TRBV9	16	ASSRRAGLAGSKNEQF
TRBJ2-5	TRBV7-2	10	ASSFWAETQY